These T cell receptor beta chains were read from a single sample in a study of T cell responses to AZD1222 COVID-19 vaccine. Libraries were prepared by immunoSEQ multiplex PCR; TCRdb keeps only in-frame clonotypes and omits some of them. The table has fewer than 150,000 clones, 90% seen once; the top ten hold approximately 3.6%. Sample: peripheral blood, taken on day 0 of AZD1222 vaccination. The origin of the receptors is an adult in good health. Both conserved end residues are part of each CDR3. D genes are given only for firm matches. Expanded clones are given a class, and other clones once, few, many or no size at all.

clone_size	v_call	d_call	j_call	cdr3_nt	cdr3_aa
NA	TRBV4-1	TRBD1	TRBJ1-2	TGCGCCAGCAGCCAAGGTTCGGACAGGGCCGATCAGGACTATGGCTACACCTTC	CASSQGSDRADQDYGYTF
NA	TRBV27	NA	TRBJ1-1	TGTGCCAGCAGTTTCAGCAGTGGGAACACTGAAGCTTTCTTT	CASSFSSGNTEAFF
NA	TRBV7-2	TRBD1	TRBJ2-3	TGTGCCAGCAGCTTAAGGGACAGGGACACAGATACGCAGTATTTT	CASSLRDRDTDTQYF
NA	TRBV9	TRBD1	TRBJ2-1	TGTGCCAGCAGCTTGACACAGGGGGACCAGTTCTTC	CASSLTQGDQFF
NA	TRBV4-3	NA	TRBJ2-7	TGCGCCAGCAGCCAGGGGACTAGGGACAGAACTTACGAGCAGTACTTC	CASSQGTRDRTYEQYF
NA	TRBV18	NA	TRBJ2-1	TGTGCCAGCTCACCGGACGCCCGACCCTACAATGAGCAGTTCTTC	CASSPDARPYNEQFF
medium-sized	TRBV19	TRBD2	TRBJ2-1	TGTGCCAGCCAACTAACTAGCGGCTCCTACAATGAGCAGTTCTTC	CASQLTSGSYNEQFF
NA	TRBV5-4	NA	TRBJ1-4	TGTGCCAGCAAGGGGACGTATGGTGAAAAACTGTTTTTT	CASKGTYGEKLFF
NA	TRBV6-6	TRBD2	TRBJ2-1	TGTGCCAGCTTCGGAACTAGCGGGAGCGACAATGAGCAGTTCTTC	CASFGTSGSDNEQFF
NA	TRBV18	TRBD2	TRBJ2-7	TGTGCCAGCTCACCAGGTCTAGCGGGGGGCGAGCAGTACTTC	CASSPGLAGGEQYF
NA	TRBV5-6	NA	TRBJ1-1	TGTGCCAGCAGGTCCTTTAACACTGAAGCTTTCTTT	CASRSFNTEAFF
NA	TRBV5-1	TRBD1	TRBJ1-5	TGCGCCAGCAGCATAGGACAGGGCAATCAGCCCCAGCATTTT	CASSIGQGNQPQHF
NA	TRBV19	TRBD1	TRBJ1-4	TGTGCCAGTAGAAAGGGACAGGGGGCTGAAAAACTGTTTTTT	CASRKGQGAEKLFF
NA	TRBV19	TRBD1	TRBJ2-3	TGTGCCAGTAGTATAGGGCAGGGGGCGTCAGATACGCAGTATTTT	CASSIGQGASDTQYF
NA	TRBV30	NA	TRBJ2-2	TGTGCCTGGATCCCGGGGCTTAGGGTAGGCGGGGAGCTGTTTTTT	CAWIPGLRVGGELFF
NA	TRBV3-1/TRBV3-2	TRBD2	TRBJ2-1	TGTGCCAGCAGCCAAGGCGAACTAGCGGGGGGGCTTGAGCAGTTCTTC	CASSQGELAGGLEQFF
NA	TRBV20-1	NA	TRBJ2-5	TGCAGTGCTAGAAGGGAGCAGACCCAGTACTTC	CSARREQTQYF
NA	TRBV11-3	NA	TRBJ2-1	TGTGCCAGCAGCCCACTACTTAGCTCCTACAATGAGCAGTTCTTC	CASSPLLSSYNEQFF
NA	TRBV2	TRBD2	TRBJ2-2	TGTGCCAGCAGTGGCTTTAGCGGGGGGTACACCGGGGAGCTGTTTTTT	CASSGFSGGYTGELFF
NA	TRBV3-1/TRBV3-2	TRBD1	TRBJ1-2	TGTGCCAGCAGCCCCGGGACAGGGGGCCATAGTGGCTACACCTTC	CASSPGTGGHSGYTF
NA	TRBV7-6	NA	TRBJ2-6	TGTGCCAGCAGCCCGACAGGTTCTGGGGCCAACGTCCTGACTTTC	CASSPTGSGANVLTF
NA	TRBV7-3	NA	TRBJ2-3	TGTGCCAGCAGCTTAAGCGGGAGCACAGATACGCAGTATTTT	CASSLSGSTDTQYF
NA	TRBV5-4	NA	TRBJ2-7	TGTGCCAGCAGCTTGGCTAACACCTACGAGCAGTACTTC	CASSLANTYEQYF
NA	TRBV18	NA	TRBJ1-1	TGTGCCAGCTCACCAGATCAGGGCTCTGAAGCTTTCTTT	CASSPDQGSEAFF
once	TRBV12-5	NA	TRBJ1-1	TGTGCTAGTGGTTTGGTAGCCGGGAACACTGAAGCTTTCTTT	CASGLVAGNTEAFF
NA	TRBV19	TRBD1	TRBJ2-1	TGTGCCAGTAGTCAAACAGGGGGCCCTTACAATGAGCAGTTCTTC	CASSQTGGPYNEQFF
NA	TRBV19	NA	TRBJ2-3	TGTGCCAGTAGCAGACAGGCGTTAATCACAGATACGCAGTATTTT	CASSRQALITDTQYF
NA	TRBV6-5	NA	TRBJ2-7	TGTGCCAGCAGGAACCTTCGGACGGGAGACTACGAGCAGTACTTC	CASRNLRTGDYEQYF
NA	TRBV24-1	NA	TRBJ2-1	TGTGCCACCAGTGATGGGGACGTCAGCTCCTACAATGAGCAGTTCTTC	CATSDGDVSSYNEQFF
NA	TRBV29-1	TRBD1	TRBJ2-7	TGCAGCGTTGATTCCGGGACAGGGAGCTCCTACGAGCAGTACTTC	CSVDSGTGSSYEQYF
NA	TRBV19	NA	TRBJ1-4	TGTGCCAGTAGTCCGAGGGGGGGGCTCAATGAAAAACTGTTTTTT	CASSPRGGLNEKLFF
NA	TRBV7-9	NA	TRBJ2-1	TGTGCCAGCAGCTTAGGTCTAGCCGAGCAGTTCTTC	CASSLGLAEQFF
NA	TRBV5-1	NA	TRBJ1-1	TGCGCCAGCAGCTCGATGTCAGCAGGGGTGAACACTGAAGCTTTCTTT	CASSSMSAGVNTEAFF
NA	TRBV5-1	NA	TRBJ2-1	TGCGCCAGCAGCTTGGCCAGGGGCACCTACAATGAGCAGTTCTTC	CASSLARGTYNEQFF
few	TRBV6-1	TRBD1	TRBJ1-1	TGTGCCAGCAGTCAAGGGACAGGGCGATTGAACACTGAAGCTTTCTTT	CASSQGTGRLNTEAFF
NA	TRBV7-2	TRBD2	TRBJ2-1	TGTGCCAGCAGCTTCGCGGGGGCGGGGGGGCCTTGGAATGAGCAGTTCTTC	CASSFAGAGGPWNEQFF
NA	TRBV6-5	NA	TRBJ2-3	TGTGCCAGCAGTTATTTTAGGAGGGATAGCACAGATACGCAGTATTTT	CASSYFRRDSTDTQYF
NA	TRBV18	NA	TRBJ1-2	TGTGCCAGCTCTCCAAATCGACGTACTAACTATGGCTACACCTTC	CASSPNRRTNYGYTF
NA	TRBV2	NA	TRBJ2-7	TGTGCCAGCGCGGTGAGGCTCGCCGACTACGAGCAGTACTTC	CASAVRLADYEQYF
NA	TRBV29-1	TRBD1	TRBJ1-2	TGCAGCGTTCCGCCGGGACAGGGGCGCGGCTACACCTTC	CSVPPGQGRGYTF
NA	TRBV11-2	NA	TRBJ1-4	TGTGCCAGCAGCCCGCTGATAGGGGGGCTTGGGGAAAAACTGTTTTTT	CASSPLIGGLGEKLFF
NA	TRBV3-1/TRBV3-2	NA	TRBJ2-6	TGTGCCAGCAGCCGCTCGAGCTCTGGGGCCAACGTCCTGACTTTC	CASSRSSSGANVLTF
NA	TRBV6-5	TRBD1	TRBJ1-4	TGTGCCAGCAGTTACTCGCCAGGGGGCGTTGAAAAACTGTTTTTT	CASSYSPGGVEKLFF
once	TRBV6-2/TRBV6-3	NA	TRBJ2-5	TGTGCCAGCAGTTCGTGGGAGACCCAGTACTTC	CASSSWETQYF
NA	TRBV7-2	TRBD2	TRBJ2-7	TGTGCCAGCAGCTCGGCGACTAGCGGGACACCCTACGAGCAGTACTTC	CASSSATSGTPYEQYF
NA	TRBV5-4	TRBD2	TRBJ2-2	TGTGCCAGCAGCCCCCAGCGGGGGGCCGGGGAGCTGTTTTTT	CASSPQRGAGELFF
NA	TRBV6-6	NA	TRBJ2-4	TGTGCCAGCAGGGAGAGCCCGCGGGACATTCAGTACTTC	CASRESPRDIQYF
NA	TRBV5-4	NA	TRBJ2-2	TGTGCCAGCAGCCACCCTATAGGAGGGGGCGCAAACACCGGGGAGCTGTTTTTT	CASSHPIGGGANTGELFF
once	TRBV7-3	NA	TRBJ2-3	TGTGCCAGCAGCAATCCGGCCCTGAGAGGGCCGGATGATACGCAGTATTTT	CASSNPALRGPDDTQYF
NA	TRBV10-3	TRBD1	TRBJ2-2	TGTGCCATCGCGAAAGCGGGGACAGGGTCGGGCGGGGAGCTGTTTTTT	CAIAKAGTGSGGELFF
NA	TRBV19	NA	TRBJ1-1	TGTGCCAGTAGCTCAGACAGCTCGAACACTGAAGCTTTCTTT	CASSSDSSNTEAFF
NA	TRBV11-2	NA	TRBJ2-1	TGTGCCAGCAGCTTAGACTATACCCAGTTCTTC	CASSLDYTQFF
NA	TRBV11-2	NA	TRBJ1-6	TGTGCCAGCAGCTTAGATCATGCCTATAATTCACCCCTCCACTTT	CASSLDHAYNSPLHF
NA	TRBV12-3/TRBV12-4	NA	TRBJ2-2	TGTGCCACCAAGGACGGCACCGGGGAGCTGTTTTTT	CATKDGTGELFF
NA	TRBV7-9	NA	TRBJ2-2	TGTGCCAGCAGGGCAGGACTATCTAAGTGGGCCGGGGAGCTGTTTTTT	CASRAGLSKWAGELFF
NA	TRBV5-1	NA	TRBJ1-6	TGCGCCAGCAGCTTGGGGGACCCCAATTCACCCCTCCACTTT	CASSLGDPNSPLHF
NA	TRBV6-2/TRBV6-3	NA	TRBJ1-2	TGTGCCAGCAGTTACTCCTACTTCGGGACAAGCCATGGCTACACCTTC	CASSYSYFGTSHGYTF
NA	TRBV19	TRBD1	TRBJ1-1	TGTGCCAGTAGTATAGGGGACAGCTCTGAAGCTTTCTTT	CASSIGDSSEAFF